This TCR beta chain was recorded in a study of PD-1 blockade in classical Hodgkin lymphoma. Some clones are missing from TCRdb's copy, which holds only in-frame ones; the method was immunoSEQ multiplex PCR. Among roughly 77,000 clones listed, over 90% were seen once. Of note for this clone: The antigen is unknown.

Time point noted: newly diagnosed, previously untreated cHL patient sample. Comparison PBMCs came from previously untreated, newly diagnosed classical Hodgkin lymphoma patients. Study-wide results and caveats: The origin of the repertoire differences remains undefined, with disease activity or prior therapy as possible causes. Newly diagnosed patients were reported to exhibit reduced baseline TCR diversity relative to healthy donors.

V was clipped by 2 bases and J by 2 bases, with 7 bases between them. The CDR3 length is 14 residues. Germline CDR1 SGHRS, CDR2 YFSETQ. The TCR sequence derives from a human donor with classical Hodgkin lymphoma. Sequencing used peripheral blood mononuclear cells (PBMCs). This chain links TRBV5-1 with TRBJ1-4; D is possibly TRBD1 (6 bases). CDR3 sequence: CASSFGQTNEKLFF. Here the CDR3 DNA reads TGCGCCAGCAGCTTCGGACAGACTAATGAAAAACTGTTTTTT. Full variable domain (outside the CDR3, taken from reference TRBV5-1 and TRBJ1-4): KAGVTQTPRYLIKTRGQQVTLSCSPISGHRSVSWYQQTPGQGLQFLFEYFSETQRNKGNFPGRFSGRQFSNSRSEMNVSTLELGDSALYLCASSFGQTNEKLFFGSGTQLSVL.